This TCR beta chain emerged from a study of response to subunit inactivated influenza vaccine. MiXCR was run by TCRdb on the RT-PCR reads, yielding one entry per CDR3 protein. The sample has roughly 500,000 distinct CDR3 sequences, approximately 22% seen once. Germline CDR1 is SGHTA and CDR2 is FQGNSA. There are 14 residues in the CDR3. The ends were cut back, 1 base at V and 5 bases at J, with 12 bases in the middle. This sample also appeared in a second study, on T cells expressing NK-cell markers. That work states: TCR beta cDNA was generated via 5'RACE template switching incorporating UMIs. HCMV seropositivity marked seven of the eight sequenced donors; one was seronegative.

The receptor's source is a man aged 50 to 59 who received an inactivated influenza vaccine. The sample in question was CD4+ T cells sorted from PBMCs, obtained 12 days after vaccination. The chain couples TRBV7-2 to TRBJ2-7, with D possibly matching TRBD1 (7 bases). CDR3 loop: CASSLETGRNEQYF. Here the CDR3 DNA reads TGTGCCAGCAGCTTAGAGACAGGGAGGAACGAGCAGTACTTC. The full variable domain, rest sourced from reference TRBV7-2 and TRBJ2-7, is GAGVSQSPSNKVTEKGKDVELRCDPISGHTALYWYRQSLGQGLEFLIYFQGNSAPDKSGLPSDRFSAERTGGSVSTLTIQRTQQEDSAVYLCASSLETGRNEQYFGPGTRLTVT.